What follows describes a single T cell receptor beta chain. This clonotype was detected many times. The antigen it recognizes is unknown. No base-level quality is on record; no much larger clone is a single base apart. The library was prepared using PCR. The instrument given in TCRdb is Illumina HiSeq 2500. Molecular barcoding was employed in the preparation of TCR libraries, with unique molecular identifiers being used to normalize TCRbeta repertoire quantification. TCRdb took the public reads, trimmed them with fastp at Q25, ran MiXCR for clone calling and kept in-frame beta chains. CDR3 protein duplicates are merged, each entry listing the most common genes and DNA. The table for this sample lists more than 550,000 distinct CDR3 sequences; under 12% of them were counted only once. Roughly 4% of the sample rests with the top ten. This entry comes from a study of T-cell reconstitution after alpha-beta-depleted transplantation in children (dated by TCRdb to the mid-2010s). Concerning the study at large: The study quantitatively tracked T-cell immune reconstitution after TCRalphabeta/CD19-depleted allogeneic hematopoietic cell transplantation in children using TCR repertoire profiling.

V is clipped by 7 bases and J by 4 bases, and the sequence between their germline boundaries is 17 bases long. The CDR3 covers 14 residues, taking in both the cysteine and the phenylalanine. The kept DNA is CDR3 alone, 42 bases in frame from the first base. In the germline V gene, CDR1 corresponds to SGHRS and CDR2 to YFSETQ. The receptor chain draws on TRBV5-1 and TRBJ1-1; a weak D assignment points to TRBD1 (6 bases agree). The source of this sequence is a human donor who donated a stem cell graft to a child with acute myeloid leukemia. This sample comprised PBMCs from the stem cell graft donor, obtained from the stem cell graft. The encoded CDR3 is CASGEQGGVTEAFF. The DNA sequence follows: TGCGCCAGCGGGGAACAGGGCGGGGTCACTGAAGCTTTCTTT.